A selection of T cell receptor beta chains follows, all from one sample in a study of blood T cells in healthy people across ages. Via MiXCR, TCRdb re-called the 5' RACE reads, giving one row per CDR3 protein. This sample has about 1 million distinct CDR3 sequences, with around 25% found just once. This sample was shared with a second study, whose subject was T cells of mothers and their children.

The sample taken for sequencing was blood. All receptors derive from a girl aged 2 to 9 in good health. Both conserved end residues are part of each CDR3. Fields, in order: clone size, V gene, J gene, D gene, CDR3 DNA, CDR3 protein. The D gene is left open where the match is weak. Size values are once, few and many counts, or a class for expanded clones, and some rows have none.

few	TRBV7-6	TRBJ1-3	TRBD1	TGTGCCAGCAGGGGGACAGACCCTTTCGAAAACACCATATATTTT	CASRGTDPFENTIYF
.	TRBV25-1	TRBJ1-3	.	TGTGCCAGCAGGGATGTCTCCTCGCGAAACACCATATATTTT	CASRDVSSRNTIYF
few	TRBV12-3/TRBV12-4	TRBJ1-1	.	TGTGCCGCCCAGGAGGGGGGCTTCAACACTGAAGCTTTCTTT	CAAQEGGFNTEAFF
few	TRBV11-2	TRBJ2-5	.	TGTGCCAGCAGCTTATACATCCTCTCGGAGACCCAGTACTTC	CASSLYILSETQYF
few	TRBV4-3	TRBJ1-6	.	TGCGCCAGCAGCCAGACAGAAAGGGATTCACCCCTCCACTTT	CASSQTERDSPLHF
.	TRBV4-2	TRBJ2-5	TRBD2	TGTGCCAGCAGCCAAGGATTGCCAGCGGGGGCAGGGGAGACCCAGCACTTC	CASSQGLPAGAGETQHF
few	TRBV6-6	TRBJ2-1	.	TGTGCCAGCAGTTACTCGACAGAAGGGGGCAATGAGCAGTTCTTC	CASSYSTEGGNEQFF
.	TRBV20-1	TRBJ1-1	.	TGCAGTGCTATCAGGGGCGCGATGAACACTGAAGCTTTCTTT	CSAIRGAMNTEAFF
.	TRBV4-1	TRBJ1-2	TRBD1	TGCGCCAGCAGCCACGGACCCGGGACAGGGGATTCCTGTGGCTACACCTTC	CASSHGPGTGDSCGYTF
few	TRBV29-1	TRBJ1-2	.	TGCAGCGACTCCGAGAGGGCGGCTTATGGCTACACCTTC	CSDSERAAYGYTF
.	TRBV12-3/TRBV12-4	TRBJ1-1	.	TGTGCCGCACAGGGAGGGGGGACTGAAGCTTTCTTT	CAAQGGGTEAFF
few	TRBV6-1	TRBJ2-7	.	TGTGCCAGCAGTAATTTAGCGGTTTCCTACGAGCAGTACTTC	CASSNLAVSYEQYF
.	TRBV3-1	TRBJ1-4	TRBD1	TGTGCCAGCAGCCACAGGGGGCCCCTGAAGAAACTGTTTTTT	CASSHRGPLKKLFF
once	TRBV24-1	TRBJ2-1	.	TGTGCCACCAGGCTAGCAGGAGACGATGAGCAGTTCTTC	CATRLAGDDEQFF
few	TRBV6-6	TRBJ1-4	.	TGTGCCAGCAGTTACCTAGATCGTCCGGGGGAAAAACTGTTTTTT	CASSYLDRPGEKLFF
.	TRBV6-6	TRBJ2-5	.	TGTGCCAGCAGCCAAGGGATGCAGACCCAGTACTTC	CASSQGMQTQYF
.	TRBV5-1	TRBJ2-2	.	TGCGCCAGCAGCTTGGAAAGACGCCAGGGGTTCGCCGGGGAGCTGTTTTTT	CASSLERRQGFAGELFF
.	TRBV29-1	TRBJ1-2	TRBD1	TGCAGCGTTGAAGCGGGGACAGGGTTCGAAGGCTACACCTTC	CSVEAGTGFEGYTF
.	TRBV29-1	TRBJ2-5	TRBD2	TGCAGCGTTGTGATAGCGGGAGATGAGACCCAGTACTTC	CSVVIAGDETQYF
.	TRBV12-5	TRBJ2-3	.	TGTGCTAGTGGTACTAGCTTAGATACGCAGTATTTT	CASGTSLDTQYF
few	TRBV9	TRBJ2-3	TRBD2	TGTGCCAGCAGCGGACGCCCGGGACTAGCGGGAGGTACAGATACGCAGTATTTT	CASSGRPGLAGGTDTQYF
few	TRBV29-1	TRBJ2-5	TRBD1	TGCAGCGCCGGACAGGGTTCCGAGACCCAGTACTTC	CSAGQGSETQYF
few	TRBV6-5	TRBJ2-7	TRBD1	TGTGCCAGCAGTCACCCTCAGGGGGCTAAAAAGTACGAGCAGTACTTC	CASSHPQGAKKYEQYF
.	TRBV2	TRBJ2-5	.	TGTGCCAGCACAAACAGGGATAACCAAGAGACCCAGTACTTC	CASTNRDNQETQYF
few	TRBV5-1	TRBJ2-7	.	TGCGCCAGCAGCTTGGCCACGAACGGGGACCCGCAGTACTTC	CASSLATNGDPQYF
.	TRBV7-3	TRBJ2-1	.	TGTGCCAGCAGCTTGCAACGCGAGCATGAGCAGTTCTTC	CASSLQREHEQFF
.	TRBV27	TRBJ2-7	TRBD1	TGTGCCAGCAGTCCCGGGACAGGGTATGGGCCCTACGAGCAGTACTTC	CASSPGTGYGPYEQYF
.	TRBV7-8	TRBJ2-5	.	TGTGCCAGCAGCTTATTCCCCCCAAAAGAAGAGACCCAGTACTTC	CASSLFPPKEETQYF
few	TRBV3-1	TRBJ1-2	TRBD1	TGTGCCAGCAGCCAGGACAGGGGTTCGGGCTATGGCTACACCTTC	CASSQDRGSGYGYTF
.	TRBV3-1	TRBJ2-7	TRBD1	TGTGCCAGCAGCCACGGACAGGGGGCTAACGAGCAGTACTTC	CASSHGQGANEQYF
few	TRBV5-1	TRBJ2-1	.	TGCGCCAGCAGCTACCATACTTATTTGCGCACCCGGGCCCACAATGAGCAGTTCTTC	CASSYHTYLRTRAHNEQFF
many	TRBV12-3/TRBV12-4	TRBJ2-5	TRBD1	TGTGCCAGCAGTTTCCCAGGGGGAGAGACCCAGTACTTC	CASSFPGGETQYF
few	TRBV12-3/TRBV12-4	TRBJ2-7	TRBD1	TGTGCCAGCAGTCATGGACAGGGGGCCCACGAGCAGTACTTC	CASSHGQGAHEQYF
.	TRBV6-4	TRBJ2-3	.	TGTGCCAGCAGTGACGAGCTGGCAGATACGCAGTATTTT	CASSDELADTQYF
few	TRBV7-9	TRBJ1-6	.	TGTGCCAGCAGCTTAGGGGAATCACCCCTCCACTTT	CASSLGESPLHF
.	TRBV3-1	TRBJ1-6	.	TGTGCCAGCAGCCAAAAATGGGGTGTTAATTCACCTCTCCACTTT	CASSQKWGVNSPLHF
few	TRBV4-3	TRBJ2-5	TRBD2	TGCGCCAGCAGCCAGGACCTCCGACTAGCGGGGCACCAAGAGACCCAGTACTTC	CASSQDLRLAGHQETQYF
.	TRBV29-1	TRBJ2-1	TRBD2	TGCAGTGTGGCCCGGACTAGCGGGACCTACAATGAGCAGTTCTTC	CSVARTSGTYNEQFF
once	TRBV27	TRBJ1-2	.	TGTGCCAGCAGTCTCCAGGGATCTGGTCTGCAGTATGGCTACACCTTC	CASSLQGSGLQYGYTF
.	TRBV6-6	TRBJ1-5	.	TGTGCCAGCAGTCCCCCGGGCCACAATCAGCCCCAGCATTTT	CASSPPGHNQPQHF
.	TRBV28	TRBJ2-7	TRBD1	TGTGCCAGCAGTCAGGTGGACAGGAGCTACGAGCAGTACTTC	CASSQVDRSYEQYF
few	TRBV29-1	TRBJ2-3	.	TGCAGCGTTGTTAAAAGCACAGATACGCAGTATTTT	CSVVKSTDTQYF
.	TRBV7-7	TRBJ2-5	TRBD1	TGTGCTAGCAGCTCCGGACAGGCCCTAGAGACCCAGTACTTC	CASSSGQALETQYF
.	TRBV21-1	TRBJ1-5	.	TGTGCCCGTTGTCAGCCCCAGCATTTT	CARCQPQHF
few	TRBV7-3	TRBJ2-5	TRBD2	TGTGCCAGCAGCGGATCGGGACTAGCGGGGGAAGAGACCCAGTACTTC	CASSGSGLAGEETQYF
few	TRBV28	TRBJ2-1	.	TGTGCCAGCAGTGAGTTCGGGGCAGGGTACAATGAGCAGTTCTTC	CASSEFGAGYNEQFF
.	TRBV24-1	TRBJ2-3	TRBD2	TGTGCCACCAGTGACACCGGACTAGCGGCCCCCACAGATACGCAGTATTTT	CATSDTGLAAPTDTQYF
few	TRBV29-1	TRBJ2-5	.	TGCAGCGTTGCTGTTTTAGAGACCCAGTACTTC	CSVAVLETQYF
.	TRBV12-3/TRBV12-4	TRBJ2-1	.	TGTGCCAGCAGTAAAGAGGGCAATGAGCAGTTCTTC	CASSKEGNEQFF
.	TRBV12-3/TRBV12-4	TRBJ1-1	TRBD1	TGTGCCAGCAGGTCCGGGACAGGGGAAGCTTTCTTT	CASRSGTGEAFF
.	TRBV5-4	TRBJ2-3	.	TGTGCCAGCAGCTACATTTTAGAAACAGATACGCAGTATTTT	CASSYILETDTQYF
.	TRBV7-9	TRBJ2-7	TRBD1	TGTGCCAGCAGCGCAGCCGGGACAGGCCCTGACGAGCAGTACTTC	CASSAAGTGPDEQYF
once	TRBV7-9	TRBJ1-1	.	TGTGCCAGCAGCTGGCCCGGGGGGGACACTGAAGCTTTCTTT	CASSWPGGDTEAFF
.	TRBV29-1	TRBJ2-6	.	TGCAGCGTCTTTACAACTGGGGCCAACGTCCTGACTTTC	CSVFTTGANVLTF
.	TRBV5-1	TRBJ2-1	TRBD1	TGCGCCAGCAGCTCGTGGGACAGGGAGGGAGACAATGAGCAGTTCTTC	CASSSWDREGDNEQFF